These 4 T cell receptor beta chains originate from one sample sequenced in a study of shared clonotypes between healthy human individuals. Only in-frame clones appear in the TCRdb table, and some are missing; sequencing was by immunoSEQ multiplex PCR. The data hold over a million clones, with around 82% observed a single time. The sample taken for sequencing was memory CD4+ T cells from PBMCs. This sample's subset: CD45RA-negative fraction. All receptors come from a young man in good health. Some clones in this sample may be carry-over from other donors' samples.

The chain combines TRBV2 with TRBJ2-5; 8 nucleotides match TRBD2. Germline V gives CDR1 SNHLY, CDR2 FYNNEI. V lost 7 bases to trimming and J lost 0 bases; unmatched junction nucleotides: 10. This CDR3 has 16 amino acids. CDR3 amino acids: CASKRFGGRYQETQYF. The CDR3 bases are TGTGCCAGCAAAAGGTTTGGCGGGAGGTACCAAGAGACCCAGTACTTC.

Of note for this clone: One base separates it from a far larger clone, so it is likely a read error. The rearrangement joins TRBV9 to TRBJ2-2, with D perhaps TRBD1 (5 bases). CDR1 and CDR2 from the germline V gene are SGDLS and YYNGEE. The CDR3 runs to 14 residues. With 6 bases removed from V and 6 bases from J, the gap between germline ends came to 15 bases. The CDR3 sequence: CASTRAQPPGELFF. Written as DNA, the CDR3 is TGTGCCAGCACCAGGGCCCAGCCTCCCGGGGAGCTGTTTTTT.

V usage is TRBV19 and J usage is TRBJ2-5; no clear D gene. Germline CDR1 and CDR2: LNHDA and SQIVND (reference sequence). V lost 7 bases, J lost 1 base, and 13 bases lay in between. This CDR3 comprises 14 residues. The CDR3, as DNA: TGTGCCAGTAAACGCGTCGGTGGCCAAGAGACCCAGTACTTC. This sequence encodes CASKRVGGQETQYF.

The genes are TRBV6-1 and TRBJ1-2; tentatively, D is TRBD1 (6 bases). The germline V gene has CDR1 MNHNS and CDR2 SASEGT. V lost 3 bases and J lost 7, with 6 bases in between. The CDR3 sequence is 11 residues long. The CDR3 loop is CASSDRGGYTF. The CDR3 region has the DNA TGTGCCAGCAGTGACAGGGGTGGCTACACCTTC.